This T cell receptor beta chain comes out of a study of blood T cell repertoires in COVID-19. Across the study: The study drew acute and convalescent COVID-19 samples from the United States, Italy and Spain. Sources were T cells, B-cell-depleted T cells, or PBMCs; the material itself was cDNA or gDNA.

As originally analysed: Reference gene primer amplification yielded estimated nucleated cell counts. The assay was immunoSEQ multiplex PCR, and TCRdb's table has in-frame clones only and misses some. That table gives V, J and clone size, and the DNA gave D and trimming. Here the sample spans a few hundred thousand clones, roughly 85% being singletons. Germline assignment: CDR1 SQVTM and CDR2 ANQGSEA. The CDR3 totals 15 residues. Trimming took 7 bases from V and 3 from J; bases not matched to a gene: 9. The J gene is TRBJ1-1, the V gene TRBV29-1; 12 nucleotides agree with TRBD1. Source material: peripheral blood. The receptor's source is a human donor in a cohort sampled during active COVID-19. CDR3 nucleotides: TGCAGCGCCACCGGGACAGGGGGCATACACACTGAAGCTTTCTTT. Residues: CSATGTGGIHTEAFF.